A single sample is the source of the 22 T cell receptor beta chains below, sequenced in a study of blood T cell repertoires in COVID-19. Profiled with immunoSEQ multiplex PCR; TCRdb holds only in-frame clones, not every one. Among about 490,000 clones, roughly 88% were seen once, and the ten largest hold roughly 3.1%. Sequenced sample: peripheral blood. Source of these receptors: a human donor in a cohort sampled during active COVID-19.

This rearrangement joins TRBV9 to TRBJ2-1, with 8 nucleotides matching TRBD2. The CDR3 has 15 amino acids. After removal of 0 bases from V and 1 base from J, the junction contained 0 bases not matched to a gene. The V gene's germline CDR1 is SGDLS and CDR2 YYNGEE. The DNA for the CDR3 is TGTGCCAGCAGCGTAGTAGCGGGATCCTACAATGAGCAGTTCTTC. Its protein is CASSVVAGSYNEQFF.

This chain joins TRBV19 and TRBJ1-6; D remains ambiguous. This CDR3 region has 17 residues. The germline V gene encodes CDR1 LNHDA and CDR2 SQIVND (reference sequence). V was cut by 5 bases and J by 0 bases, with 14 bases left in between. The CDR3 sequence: CASSASPGGSYNSPLHF. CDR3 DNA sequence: TGTGCCAGTAGTGCGAGCCCGGGTGGCTCCTATAATTCACCCCTCCACTTT.

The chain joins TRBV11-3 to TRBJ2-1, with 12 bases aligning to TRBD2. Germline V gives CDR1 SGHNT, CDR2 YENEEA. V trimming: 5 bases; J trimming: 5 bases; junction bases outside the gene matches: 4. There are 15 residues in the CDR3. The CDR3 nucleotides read TGTGCCAGCAGCGTGCTAGCGGGAGGGCACAATGAGCAGTTCTTC. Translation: CASSVLAGGHNEQFF.

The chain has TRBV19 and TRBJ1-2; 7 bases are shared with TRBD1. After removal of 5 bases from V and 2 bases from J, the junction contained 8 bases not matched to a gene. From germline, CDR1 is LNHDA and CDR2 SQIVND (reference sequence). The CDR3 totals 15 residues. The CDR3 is CASSVTGVGNYGYTF. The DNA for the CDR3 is TGTGCCAGTAGTGTAACAGGGGTGGGAAACTATGGCTACACCTTC.

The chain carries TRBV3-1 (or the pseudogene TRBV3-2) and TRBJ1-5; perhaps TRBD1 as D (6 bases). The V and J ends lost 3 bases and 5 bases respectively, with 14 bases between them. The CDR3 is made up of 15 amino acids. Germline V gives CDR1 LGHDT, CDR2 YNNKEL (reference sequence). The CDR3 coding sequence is TGTGCCAGCAGCCACACAGGGACAATTTATCAGCCCCAGCATTTT. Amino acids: CASSHTGTIYQPQHF.

The CDR3 protein is CASSSAGQGKRKGANVLTF. In DNA, the CDR3 is TGTGCCAGCAGCTCGGCGGGACAGGGTAAAAGAAAGGGGGCCAACGTCCTGACTTTC. The rearrangement uses TRBV7-9 and TRBJ2-6; 9 bases are shared with TRBD1. Germline CDR1 reads SEHNR; CDR2 reads FQNEAQ (reference sequence). V lost 4 bases, J lost 4 bases, and 14 bases stayed unmatched. This CDR3 spans 19 amino acids.

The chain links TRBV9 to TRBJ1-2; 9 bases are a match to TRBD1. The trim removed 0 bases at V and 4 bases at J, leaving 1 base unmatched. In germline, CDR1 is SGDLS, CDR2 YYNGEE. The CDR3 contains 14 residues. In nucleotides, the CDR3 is TGTGCCAGCAGCGTAGACAGGGGGCGCTATGGCTACACCTTC. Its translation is CASSVDRGRYGYTF.

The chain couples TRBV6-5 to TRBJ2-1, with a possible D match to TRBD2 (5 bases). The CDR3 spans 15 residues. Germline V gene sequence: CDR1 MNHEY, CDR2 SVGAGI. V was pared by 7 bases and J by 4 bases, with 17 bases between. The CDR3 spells CASTSRGSVYNEQFF. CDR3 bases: TGTGCCAGCACAAGTCGGGGATCCGTTTACAATGAGCAGTTCTTC.

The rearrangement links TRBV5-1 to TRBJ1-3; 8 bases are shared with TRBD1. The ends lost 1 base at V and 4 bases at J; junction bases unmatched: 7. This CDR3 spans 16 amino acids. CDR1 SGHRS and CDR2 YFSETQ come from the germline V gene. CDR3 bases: TGCGCCAGCAGCTTGAGACCGGACAGGGTAGGAAACACCATATATTTT. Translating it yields CASSLRPDRVGNTIYF.

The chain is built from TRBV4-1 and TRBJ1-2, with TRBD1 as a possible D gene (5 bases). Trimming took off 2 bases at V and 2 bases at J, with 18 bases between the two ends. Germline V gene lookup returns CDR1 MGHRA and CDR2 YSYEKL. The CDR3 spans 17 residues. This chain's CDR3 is CASSQPPGVPGNYGYTF. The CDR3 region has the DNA TGCGCCAGCAGCCAACCCCCGGGGGTTCCTGGGAACTATGGCTACACCTTC.

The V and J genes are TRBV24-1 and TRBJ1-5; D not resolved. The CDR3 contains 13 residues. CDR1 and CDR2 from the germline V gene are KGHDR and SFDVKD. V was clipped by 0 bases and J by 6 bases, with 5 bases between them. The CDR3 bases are TGTGCCACCAGTGATTTGAGCTCTCAGCCCCAGCATTTT. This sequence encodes CATSDLSSQPQHF.

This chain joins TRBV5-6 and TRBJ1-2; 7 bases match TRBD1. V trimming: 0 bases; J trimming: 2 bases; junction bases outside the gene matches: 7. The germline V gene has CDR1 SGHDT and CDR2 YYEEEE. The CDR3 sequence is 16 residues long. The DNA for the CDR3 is TGTGCCAGCAGCTTGGGGACAGGCCCTACAAACTATGGCTACACCTTC. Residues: CASSLGTGPTNYGYTF.

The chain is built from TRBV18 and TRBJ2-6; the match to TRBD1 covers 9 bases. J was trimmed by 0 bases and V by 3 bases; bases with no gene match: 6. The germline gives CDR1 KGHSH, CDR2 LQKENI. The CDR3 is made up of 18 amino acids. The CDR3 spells CASSPVTTGGSGANVLTF. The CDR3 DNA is TGTGCCAGCTCACCCGTGACGACAGGGGGCTCTGGGGCCAACGTCCTGACTTTC.

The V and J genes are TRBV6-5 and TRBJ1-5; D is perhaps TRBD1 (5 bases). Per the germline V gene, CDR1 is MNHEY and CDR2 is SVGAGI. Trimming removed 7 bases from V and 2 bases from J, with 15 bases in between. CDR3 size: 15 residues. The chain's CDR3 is CASTPPGDGNQPQHF. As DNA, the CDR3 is TGTGCCAGCACCCCCCCGGGGGATGGCAATCAGCCCCAGCATTTT.

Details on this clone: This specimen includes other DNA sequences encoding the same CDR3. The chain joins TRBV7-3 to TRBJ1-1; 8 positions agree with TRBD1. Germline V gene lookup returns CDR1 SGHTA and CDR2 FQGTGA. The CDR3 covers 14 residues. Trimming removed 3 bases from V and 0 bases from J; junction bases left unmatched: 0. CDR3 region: CASSLTGVNTEAFF. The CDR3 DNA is TGTGCCAGCAGCTTGACAGGGGTGAACACTGAAGCTTTCTTT.

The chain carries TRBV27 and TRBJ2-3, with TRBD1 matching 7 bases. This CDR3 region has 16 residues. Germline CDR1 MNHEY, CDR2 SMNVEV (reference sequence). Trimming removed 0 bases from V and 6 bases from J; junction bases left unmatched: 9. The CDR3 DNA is TGTGCCAGCAGTTTATCGACCCAGGGGGTAGGGGATACGCAGTATTTT. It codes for CASSLSTQGVGDTQYF.

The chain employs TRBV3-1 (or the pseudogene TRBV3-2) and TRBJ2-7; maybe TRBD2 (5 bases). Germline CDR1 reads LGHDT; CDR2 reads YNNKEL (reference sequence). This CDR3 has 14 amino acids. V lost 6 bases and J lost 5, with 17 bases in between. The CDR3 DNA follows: TGTGCCAGCAGTCTCATTCCGGGGTCAAACGAGCAGTACTTC. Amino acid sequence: CASSLIPGSNEQYF.

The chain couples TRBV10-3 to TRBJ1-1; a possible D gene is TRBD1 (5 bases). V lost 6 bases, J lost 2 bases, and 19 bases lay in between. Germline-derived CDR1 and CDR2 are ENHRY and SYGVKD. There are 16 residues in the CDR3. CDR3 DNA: TGTGCCATCAGGAAAGGGGCCTTACAGGATAACACTGAAGCTTTCTTT. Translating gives CAIRKGALQDNTEAFF.

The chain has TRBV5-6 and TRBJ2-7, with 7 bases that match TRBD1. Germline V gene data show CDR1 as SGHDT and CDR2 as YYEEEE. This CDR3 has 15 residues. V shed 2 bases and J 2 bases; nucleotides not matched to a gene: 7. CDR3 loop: CASSFPGQLPYEQYF. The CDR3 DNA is TGTGCCAGCAGCTTTCCGGGACAGTTACCCTACGAGCAGTACTTC.

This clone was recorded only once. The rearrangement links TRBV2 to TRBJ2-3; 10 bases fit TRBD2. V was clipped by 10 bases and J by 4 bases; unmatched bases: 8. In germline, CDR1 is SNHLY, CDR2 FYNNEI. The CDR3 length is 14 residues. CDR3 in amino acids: CANQKREGADTQYF. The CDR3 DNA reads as TGTGCCAACCAGAAGCGGGAGGGTGCAGATACGCAGTATTTT.

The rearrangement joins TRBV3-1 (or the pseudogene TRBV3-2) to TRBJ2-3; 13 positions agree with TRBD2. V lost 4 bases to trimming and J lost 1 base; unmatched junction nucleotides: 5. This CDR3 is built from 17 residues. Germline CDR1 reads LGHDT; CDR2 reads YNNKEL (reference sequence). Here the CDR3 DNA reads TGTGCCAGCAGCCCACTAGCGGGAGGGAAGGGCACAGATACGCAGTATTTT. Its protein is CASSPLAGGKGTDTQYF.

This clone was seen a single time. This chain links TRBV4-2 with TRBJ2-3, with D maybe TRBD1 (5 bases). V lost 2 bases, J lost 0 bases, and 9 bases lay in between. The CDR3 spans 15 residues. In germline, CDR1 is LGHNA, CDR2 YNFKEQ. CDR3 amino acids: CASSQRTTSTDTQYF. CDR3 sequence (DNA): TGTGCCAGCAGCCAACGGACAACTAGCACAGATACGCAGTATTTT.